The rows below give T cell receptor beta chains drawn from one sample of a study of spatial heterogeneity in lung cancer. Via MiXCR, TCRdb re-called the 5' RACE reads, giving one row per CDR3 protein. Among approximately 25,000 distinct CDR3 sequences listed, 7% were seen once. Sequenced material: PBMCs, taken at surgery. These receptors were collected from a male donor with early-stage non-small cell lung cancer. CDR3s include the opening cysteine and the closing phenylalanine or tryptophan. A D gene is named only where the DNA matches it firmly. Clone size is not always given. Where it is, it says once, few, many or a class for expanded clones.

many TRBJ1-1 . TRBV6-2/TRBV6-3 CASSYSHGSTEAFF TGTGCCAGCAGTTACTCTCACGGGTCCACTGAAGCTTTCTTT
many TRBJ2-1 . TRBV9 CASSSRPDEQFF TGTGCCAGCAGCTCCCGGCCGGATGAGCAGTTCTTC
few TRBJ2-2 TRBD1 TRBV6-1 CASRLAQGDTGELFF TGTGCCAGCAGACTTGCCCAGGGGGACACCGGGGAGCTGTTTTTT
medium-sized TRBJ2-5 TRBD2 TRBV2 CASSATGLRNQETQYF TGTGCCAGCAGTGCTACGGGACTACGGAATCAAGAGACCCAGTACTTC
many TRBJ1-5 . TRBV11-2 CASSDRRTNQPQHF TGTGCCAGCAGCGACCGACGTACCAATCAGCCCCAGCATTTT
many TRBJ2-7 TRBD2 TRBV7-6 CASSLEAGAYEQYF TGTGCCAGCAGCTTAGAAGCGGGAGCCTACGAGCAGTACTTC
many TRBJ1-2 . TRBV28 CASGTLRSYGYTF TGTGCCAGCGGGACTTTGAGGAGCTATGGCTACACCTTC
few TRBJ2-6 TRBD2 TRBV27 CASRHTSAGANVLTF TGTGCCAGCCGGCACACTAGCGCTGGGGCCAACGTCCTGACTTTC
few TRBJ2-7 . TRBV29-1 CSAPSAGNEQYF TGCAGCGCCCCTTCCGCGGGGAACGAGCAGTACTTC
. TRBJ1-6 . TRBV28 CASSGRHRRDNSPLHF TGTGCCAGCAGCGGACGCCACCGGAGGGATAATTCACCCCTCCACTTT
many TRBJ2-3 TRBD1 TRBV9 CASSVQGARGTDTQYF TGTGCCAGCAGCGTTCAGGGGGCCCGCGGCACAGATACGCAGTATTTT
. TRBJ2-1 TRBD2 TRBV11-3 CASSFGLADYNEQFF TGTGCCAGCAGCTTCGGACTAGCGGACTACAATGAGCAGTTCTTC
. TRBJ2-2 . TRBV10-2 CASSDPPGRRELFF TGCGCCAGCAGTGACCCTCCTGGTCGGCGGGAGCTGTTTTTT
medium-sized TRBJ1-6 . TRBV28 CASSLSGPNSPLHF TGTGCCAGCAGTTTATCGGGGCCTAATTCACCCCTCCACTTT
. TRBJ2-3 . TRBV12-3/TRBV12-4 CASSLRTGAGTDTQYF TGTGCCAGCAGTTTAAGGACTGGGGCCGGCACAGATACGCAGTATTTT
. TRBJ2-5 . TRBV25-1 CASFKRETQYF TGTGCCAGCTTTAAGAGAGAGACCCAGTACTTC
few TRBJ2-3 . TRBV4-2 CASSLAADTQYF TGTGCCAGCAGCCTAGCGGCAGATACGCAGTATTTT
medium-sized TRBJ2-5 . TRBV5-5 CASSLVGRQETQYF TGTGCCAGCAGCTTGGTAGGCAGGCAAGAGACCCAGTACTTC
many TRBJ1-1 . TRBV15 CATMTRLNTEAFF TGTGCCACGATGACAAGACTGAACACTGAAGCTTTCTTT